Below are 10 T cell receptor beta chains sequenced from a single sample in a study of monozygotic twins with inflammatory bowel disease. TCRdb reanalyzed the 5' RACE reads and collapses them to one entry per CDR3 protein, without DNA. This specimen shows about 41,000 distinct CDR3 sequences; the ten leading clones hold 5.3%. The material sequenced was blood. The receptor set was obtained from a human donor with ulcerative colitis or Crohn's disease, or a healthy co-twin of an affected twin (not recorded which).

J is TRBJ2-4 and V is TRBV20-1; TCRdb names TRBD2, which stays unverified in the absence of DNA. CDR3 length: 13 residues. Germline assignment: CDR1 DFQATT and CDR2 SNEGSKA (reference sequence). CDR3 sequence: CSARRPSENIQYF.

The chain links TRBV5-1 to TRBJ2-2; without DNA, the TCRdb call of TRBD1 cannot be checked. This CDR3 has 14 amino acids. Germline V gene lookup returns CDR1 SGHRS and CDR2 YFSETQ. The CDR3 reads CASRGQTNTGELFF.

This rearrangement joins TRBV5-1 to TRBJ1-1. From germline, CDR1 is SGHRS and CDR2 YFSETQ. This CDR3 has 18 amino acids. CDR3 amino acids: CASSLGPSGGARGTEAFF.

The V gene is TRBV7-2, the J gene TRBJ1-1; with no DNA, the TCRdb D assignment of TRBD1 cannot be verified. Germline V gene sequence: CDR1 SGHTA, CDR2 FQGNSA. This CDR3 is 14 amino acids long. CDR3: CASSFRQPHTEAFF.

The V and J genes are TRBV3-1 and TRBJ2-1; TCRdb outputs TRBD2, but without DNA this stays unchecked. This CDR3 is built from 16 residues. Per germline, CDR1 LGHDT and CDR2 YNNKEL (reference sequence). The CDR3 sequence: CASSQVFTSGRNEQFF.

The chain has TRBV27 and TRBJ1-6; TCRdb selects TRBD1, and the lack of DNA leaves this call unchecked. The CDR3 consists of 16 residues. The germline CDR1 and CDR2 sequences are MNHEY and SMNVEV (reference sequence). The CDR3 is CASSLSQGHSNSPLHF.

J is TRBJ2-1 and V is TRBV9. In germline, CDR1 is SGDLS, CDR2 YYNGEE. This CDR3 has 12 residues. CDR3 sequence: CASSVAYNEQFF. The full variable domain, rest sourced from reference TRBV9 and TRBJ2-1, is DSGVTQTPKHLITATGQRVTLRCSPRSGDLSVYWYQQSLDQGLQFLIQYYNGEERAKGNILERFSAQQFPDLHSELNLSSLELGDSALYFCASSVAYNEQFFGPGTRLTVL.

The V and J genes are TRBV7-8 and TRBJ2-3; absent DNA, TCRdb's TRBD2 call cannot be checked. The germline V gene has CDR1 SGHVS and CDR2 FQNEAQ. The CDR3 sequence is 15 residues long. The CDR3 loop reads CASSLSSGTKDTQYF.

The CDR3 spells CASSLTSGSWTGELFF. V usage is TRBV7-2 and J usage is TRBJ2-2; TCRdb picks TRBD2, but there is no DNA to check that call. The germline CDR1 and CDR2 sequences are SGHTA and FQGNSA. CDR3 length: 16 residues.

This chain uses TRBV5-5 with TRBJ2-7; TCRdb gives TRBD1 as the D gene, but with no DNA this cannot be confirmed. Germline values: CDR1 SGHKS, CDR2 YYEKEE (reference sequence). The CDR3 has 13 amino acids. This CDR3 reads CASSLLTGNEQYF.